This is a list of T cell receptor beta chains from one sample in a study of cytomegalovirus exposure and HLA in healthy donors. The assay was immunoSEQ multiplex PCR, and TCRdb's table has in-frame clones only and misses some. Of 130,000 or so clones listed, roughly 89% were seen once; the top ten hold around 9%. Sample: PBMCs. These receptors were taken from a woman between 18 and 30 years old in good health and CMV-seropositive. Each CDR3 is given with its conserved first and last residue.

J gene: TRBJ1-2
V gene: TRBV7-2
CDR3 length: 14
CDR3 protein: CASSLGKGDYGYTF

J gene: TRBJ1-3
V gene: TRBV6-6
CDR3 length: 11
CDR3 protein: CAIRTTNTIYF

J gene: TRBJ2-1
V gene: TRBV7-2
CDR3 length: 16
CDR3 protein: CASRIAGGQVANEQFF

J gene: TRBJ2-5
V gene: TRBV5-6
CDR3 length: 13
CDR3 protein: CASSLDRQETQYF

J gene: TRBJ2-7
V gene: TRBV7-7
CDR3 length: 15
CDR3 protein: CASSPGQGAAYEQYF

J gene: TRBJ1-2
V gene: TRBV5-1
CDR3 length: 16
CDR3 protein: CASSFGTGAGNYGYTF

J gene: TRBJ2-7
V gene: TRBV5-6
CDR3 length: 14
CDR3 protein: CASRNDRYAREQYF

J gene: TRBJ2-7
V gene: TRBV4-2
CDR3 length: 15
CDR3 protein: CASSAPGQGYDEQYF

J gene: TRBJ1-1
V gene: TRBV7-2
CDR3 length: 13
CDR3 protein: CASSATMNTEAFF

J gene: TRBJ2-2
V gene: TRBV4-2
CDR3 length: 15
CDR3 protein: CASSQDEGGSGELFF

J gene: TRBJ2-3
V gene: TRBV19
CDR3 length: 15
CDR3 protein: CASSSGQGGTDTQYF

J gene: TRBJ2-1
V gene: TRBV7-9
CDR3 length: 17
CDR3 protein: CASSSYGVAGVYNEQFF

J gene: TRBJ2-2
V gene: TRBV28
CDR3 length: 14
CDR3 protein: CASSSGLNTGELFF

J gene: TRBJ2-1
V gene: TRBV7-6
CDR3 length: 16
CDR3 protein: CASSSPVAGGSYEQFF

J gene: TRBJ1-4
V gene: TRBV5-8
CDR3 length: 16
CDR3 protein: CASSLSLQGKGEKLFF

J gene: TRBJ2-5
V gene: TRBV6-5
CDR3 length: 15
CDR3 protein: CASSYNRGAGETQYF

J gene: TRBJ1-2
V gene: TRBV19
CDR3 length: 15
CDR3 protein: CASSTKRDRTDGYTF

J gene: TRBJ1-1
V gene: TRBV7-9
CDR3 length: 16
CDR3 protein: CASSNRGRAMNTEAFF

J gene: TRBJ2-5
V gene: TRBV6-5
CDR3 length: 14
CDR3 protein: CASSPPGGSETQYF

J gene: TRBJ1-5
V gene: TRBV7-9
CDR3 length: 14
CDR3 protein: CASSSPSRGQPQHF

J gene: TRBJ1-4
V gene: TRBV7-9
CDR3 length: 17
CDR3 protein: CASSLDGTATTNEKLFF

J gene: TRBJ2-3
V gene: TRBV7-3
CDR3 length: 16
CDR3 protein: CASSLVGTRGPDTQYF

J gene: TRBJ1-2
V gene: TRBV19
CDR3 length: 11
CDR3 protein: CASWGGNGYTF

J gene: TRBJ2-7
V gene: TRBV7-2
CDR3 length: 15
CDR3 protein: CASSLVRDIPYEQYF

J gene: TRBJ2-7
V gene: TRBV7-9
CDR3 length: 12
CDR3 protein: CASSLKGDKQYF

J gene: TRBJ1-6
V gene: TRBV19
CDR3 length: 14
CDR3 protein: CASSTDREIAPLHF

J gene: TRBJ2-3
V gene: TRBV28
CDR3 length: 13
CDR3 protein: CASNGFLASTQYF

J gene: TRBJ1-6
V gene: TRBV18
CDR3 length: 14
CDR3 protein: CASSPGQDNSPLHF

J gene: TRBJ2-5
V gene: TRBV2
CDR3 length: 15
CDR3 protein: CASRWAGSFQETQYF

J gene: TRBJ2-5
V gene: TRBV5-8
CDR3 length: 12
CDR3 protein: CASSPPGETQYF

J gene: TRBJ1-5
V gene: TRBV15
CDR3 length: 15
CDR3 protein: CATSRQGSFNQPQHF

J gene: TRBJ2-7
V gene: TRBV21-1
CDR3 length: 20
CDR3 protein: CASGLRDRGQSDDPKLEQYF

J gene: TRBJ2-3
V gene: TRBV5-1
CDR3 length: 19
CDR3 protein: CASSLATGPGRGPTDTQYF

J gene: TRBJ2-5
V gene: TRBV5-1
CDR3 length: 13
CDR3 protein: CASSGPSGETQYF

J gene: TRBJ2-3
V gene: TRBV7-2
CDR3 length: 15
CDR3 protein: CASSLMGRETDTQYF

J gene: TRBJ1-5
V gene: TRBV30
CDR3 length: 15
CDR3 protein: CAWSEGSGGNQPQHF

J gene: TRBJ2-6
V gene: TRBV5-4
CDR3 length: 15
CDR3 protein: CASSPTGAGANVLTF

J gene: TRBJ1-5
V gene: TRBV19
CDR3 length: 14
CDR3 protein: CASSMGASNQPQHF

J gene: TRBJ2-1
V gene: TRBV5-6
CDR3 length: 16
CDR3 protein: CASSWGTGGRYNEQFF

J gene: TRBJ1-2
V gene: TRBV5-8
CDR3 length: 15
CDR3 protein: CASSLWDSPNYGYTF

J gene: TRBJ2-5
V gene: TRBV6-7
CDR3 length: 14
CDR3 protein: CASSSQGKQETQYF

J gene: TRBJ2-3
V gene: TRBV13
CDR3 length: 14
CDR3 protein: CASSLVRGADTQYF

J gene: TRBJ2-7
V gene: TRBV7-8
CDR3 length: 14
CDR3 protein: CASSHGTGVYEQYF

J gene: TRBJ1-1
V gene: TRBV5-6
CDR3 length: 11
CDR3 protein: CASSLGGEAFF